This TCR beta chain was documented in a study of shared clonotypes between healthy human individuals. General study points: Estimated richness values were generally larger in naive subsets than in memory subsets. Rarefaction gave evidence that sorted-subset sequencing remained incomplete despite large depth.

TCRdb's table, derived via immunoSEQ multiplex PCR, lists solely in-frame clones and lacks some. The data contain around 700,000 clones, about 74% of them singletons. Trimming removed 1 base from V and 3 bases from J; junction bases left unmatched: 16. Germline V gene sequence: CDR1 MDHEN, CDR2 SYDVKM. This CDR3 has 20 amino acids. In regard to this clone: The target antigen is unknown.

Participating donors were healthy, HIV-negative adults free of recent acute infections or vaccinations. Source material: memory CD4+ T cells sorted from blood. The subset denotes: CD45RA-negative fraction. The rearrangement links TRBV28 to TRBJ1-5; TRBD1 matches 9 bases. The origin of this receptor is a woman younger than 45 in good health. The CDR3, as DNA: TGTGCCAGCAGTTTATTCCTACTACCTAAGCGGGACAGGGACAATCAGCCCCAGCATTTT. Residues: CASSLFLLPKRDRDNQPQHF.